This T cell receptor beta chain was sequenced in a study of T-cell memory formation after mild COVID-19. Study-wide context: TCR clusters showed largely donor specificity.

Study-level results: Clones that contracted clustered mainly in CM and EM if CD4+ and in EMRA if CD8+. Cross-reactive memory appears to have joined, as suggested by some responding clones showing up in pre-infection memory.

Each CDR3 protein is one row after TCRdb ran MiXCR on the 5' RACE reads. The table lists a few hundred thousand distinct CDR3 sequences, roughly 27% of them singletons. This clonotype was seen a few times. Its antigen is not known. The CDR3 covers 17 residues. Trimming cost V 6 bases and J 4 bases; bases outside gene matches: 10. The germline V gene has CDR1 MDHEN and CDR2 SYDVKM. This chain joins TRBV28 and TRBJ2-2; TRBD1 aligns across 11 bases. The TCR was taken from an adult woman who had mild COVID-19 (a few samples of this study predate the infection). Cell type and time point are not known. Sequencing was done on a sample of PBMCs or a T cell subset sorted from them (not recorded which). CDR3 DNA sequence: TGTGCCAGCAGGAGTTACGCCGGGACAGGGGGCACCGGGGAGCTGTTTTTT. Protein: CASRSYAGTGGTGELFF.